What follows are 25 T cell receptor beta chains derived from one specimen sequenced in a study of blood T cell repertoires in COVID-19. The table came from immunoSEQ multiplex PCR; TCRdb's copy has only in-frame clones and leaves some out. The table has some 300,000 clones, 85% to 90% seen once. Sequencing input: peripheral blood. These receptors were collected from a woman aged 50 to 65 with COVID-19, enrolled during active disease.

This clone was counted between two and nine times. This sequence joins TRBV24-1 and TRBJ2-2; a possible D gene is TRBD2 (5 bases). Germline V CDR1 and CDR2: KGHDR, SFDVKD. The CDR3 has 12 amino acids. Trimming took off 5 bases at V and 11 bases at J, with 11 bases between the two ends. The DNA for the CDR3 is TGTGCCACCAGTGTGTACGGGGTTGAGCTGTTTTTT. Encoded protein: CATSVYGVELFF.

The genes are TRBV7-2 and TRBJ2-4, with TRBD2 matching 9 bases. Germline CDR1 SGHTA, CDR2 FQGNSA. V lost 7 bases to trimming and J lost 0 bases; unmatched junction nucleotides: 13. The CDR3 is 18 amino acids. CDR3 in DNA: TGTGCCAGCACTGGGAAGGCACTAGCGGGTCTAGCCAAAAACATTCAGTACTTC. Its translation is CASTGKALAGLAKNIQYF.

This clone came up a few times. The genes are TRBV18 and TRBJ2-4; TRBD2 matches at 8 bases. V shed 3 bases, J shed 1 base, and the junction held 11 bases outside the gene matches. There are 18 residues in the CDR3. Germline CDR1 KGHSH, CDR2 LQKENI. The CDR3 region is CASSPPAGEARAKNIQYF. CDR3 DNA: TGTGCCAGCTCACCCCCAGCGGGAGAGGCTAGGGCCAAAAACATTCAGTACTTC.

V gene TRBV19 combines with J gene TRBJ1-1, with 8 bases lining up with TRBD1. This CDR3 is built from 12 residues. V lost 8 bases and J lost 4; bases outside the gene matches: 3. Germline lookup yields CDR1 LNHDA and CDR2 SQIVND (reference sequence). CDR3 coding DNA: TGTGCCAGTGGACAGGGTACCACTGAAGCTTTCTTT. It yields the protein CASGQGTTEAFF.

Note on this clone: One junction end does not reproduce the germline sequence, and a read error may be involved. The CDR3, as DNA: TGTGCCAGCAGTTTGGGACAGGATAGCACAGATACGCAGTATTTT. Translated: CASSLGQDSTDTQYF. The V gene is TRBV5-6, the J gene TRBJ2-3; 8 bases match TRBD1. The CDR3 is 15 residues long. Germline CDR1 SGHDT, CDR2 YYEEEE.

The chain uses TRBV6-5 and TRBJ2-3, with D possibly being TRBD2 (6 bases). This CDR3 contains 13 residues. Trimming stripped 11 bases from V and 2 bases from J, with 14 bases between. Germline CDR1 MNHEY, CDR2 SVGAGI. The DNA of the CDR3 is TGTGCCTCGAAAGCGGGCCCCACAGATACGCAGTATTTT. The encoded protein is CASKAGPTDTQYF.

This clone was picked up many times. The V and J genes are TRBV28 and TRBJ1-2, with 7 bases lining up with TRBD1. CDR3 size: 17 residues. The germline gives CDR1 MDHEN, CDR2 SYDVKM. The junction had 14 bases not matched to a gene; V was cut back by 2 bases and J by 5 bases. The CDR3 reads CASSLGGQPLGIYGYTF. CDR3 DNA sequence: TGTGCCAGCAGTTTAGGGGGACAGCCTTTGGGCATATATGGCTACACCTTC.

The chain couples TRBV19 to TRBJ1-1, with 8 bases matching TRBD1. The CDR3 runs 15 residues. V lost 5 bases and J lost 7; bases outside the gene matches: 12. CDR1 and CDR2 (germline): LNHDA, SQIVND (reference sequence). The DNA for the CDR3 is TGTGCCAGTAGTGACAGGGGCAGGGGGAGAGATGAAGCTTTCTTT. It encodes CASSDRGRGRDEAFF.

The V and J genes are TRBV7-9 and TRBJ2-1, with 9 nucleotides matching TRBD2. V was pared by 1 base and J by 5 bases, with 6 bases of the junction left unmatched. Germline V gene data show CDR1 as SEHNR and CDR2 as FQNEAQ (reference sequence). The CDR3 runs 16 residues. The CDR3 spells CASSLVPSGTNNEQFF. The CDR3 DNA reads as TGTGCCAGCAGCTTAGTTCCTAGCGGGACGAACAATGAGCAGTTCTTC.

The J gene is TRBJ2-2, the V gene TRBV7-2, with TRBD2 as a possible D gene (5 bases). V was cut by 5 bases and J by 1 base, with 17 bases left in between. The CDR3 sequence is 17 residues long. Germline loops: CDR1 SGHTA, CDR2 FQGNSA. The CDR3 reads CASSPRGRAMNTGELFF. The CDR3 DNA is TGTGCCAGCAGCCCCCGAGGGAGAGCAATGAACACCGGGGAGCTGTTTTTT.

The chain's CDR3 is CSVGGQGWVINTEAFF. CDR3 sequence (DNA): TGCAGCGTTGGGGGACAGGGGTGGGTGATAAACACTGAAGCTTTCTTT. The rearrangement links TRBV29-1 to TRBJ1-1; 10 positions match TRBD1. The CDR3 length is 16 residues. The J segment lost 2 bases and the V segment lost 4 bases, leaving 10 bases of the junction unmatched. CDR1 and CDR2 from the germline V gene are SQVTM and ANQGSEA. The full variable domain, its missing parts supplied by reference TRBV29-1 and TRBJ1-1, is SAVISQKPSRDICQRGTSLTIQCQVDSQVTMMFWYRQQPGQSLTLIATANQGSEATYESGFVIDKFPISRPNLTFSTLTVSNMSPEDSSIYLCSVGGQGWVINTEAFFGQGTRLTVV.

J is TRBJ1-3 and V is TRBV7-6, with D tentatively TRBD1 (5 bases). Per the germline V gene, CDR1 is SGHVS and CDR2 is FNYEAQ. The CDR3 is made up of 17 amino acids. V gave up 6 bases and J gave up 0 bases, with 18 bases separating them. The CDR3: CASSYTTGHRSGNTIYF. CDR3 nucleotide sequence: TGTGCCAGCAGTTATACAACCGGACATCGCTCTGGAAACACCATATATTTT.

The chain couples TRBV4-1 to TRBJ2-4, with D perhaps matching TRBD1 (5 bases). The V and J ends lost 5 bases and 6 bases respectively, with 14 bases between them. The CDR3 is made up of 14 amino acids. Germline loops: CDR1 MGHRA, CDR2 YSYEKL. The CDR3: CASSSVGPINIQYF. The CDR3 region has the DNA TGCGCCAGCAGCTCGGTGGGGCCGATAAACATTCAGTACTTC.

The genes are TRBV2 and TRBJ2-1; D perhaps matches TRBD2 (5 bases). Germline V CDR1 and CDR2: SNHLY, FYNNEI. With 6 bases removed from V and 6 bases from J, the gap between germline ends came to 12 bases. This CDR3 has 13 residues. The CDR3 is CASRAALGNEQFF. In DNA form, the CDR3 reads TGTGCCAGCAGGGCAGCACTAGGCAATGAGCAGTTCTTC.

The chain employs TRBV6-5 and TRBJ1-5, with D maybe TRBD1 (5 bases). Germline values: CDR1 MNHEY, CDR2 SVGAGI. The length of the CDR3 is 15 residues. The V end was cut by 6 bases, the J end by 2 bases, with 14 bases between. Here the CDR3 reads CASREEGWGNQPQHF. The CDR3 coding sequence is TGTGCCAGCAGGGAGGAGGGGTGGGGCAATCAGCCCCAGCATTTT.

The V call is TRBV14, the J call TRBJ2-3; no clear D gene. Deletions cut 1 base from V and 0 bases from J, with 5 bases between. Germline V gene sequence: CDR1 SGHDN, CDR2 FVKESK. This CDR3 contains 14 residues. As DNA, the CDR3 is TGTGCCAGCAGCCAAGCGGGTAGCACAGATACGCAGTATTTT. This sequence encodes CASSQAGSTDTQYF. Full variable domain (remainder filled in from reference TRBV14 and TRBJ2-3): EAGVTQFPSHSVIEKGQTVTLRCDPISGHDNLYWYRRVMGKEIKFLLHFVKESKQDESGMPNNRFLAERTGGTYSTLKVQPAELEDSGVYFCASSQAGSTDTQYFGPGTRLTVL.

The chain uses TRBV19 and TRBJ1-4; D unresolved. Germline V gives CDR1 LNHDA, CDR2 SQIVND (reference sequence). The CDR3 length is 15 residues. V lost 5 bases and J lost 0, with 10 bases in between. The CDR3 DNA reads as TGTGCCAGTAGTTGGACTGCCCCAACTAATGAAAAACTGTTTTTT. This codes for CASSWTAPTNEKLFF.

V usage is TRBV9 and J usage is TRBJ1-2, with 8 bases identical to TRBD1. The CDR3 consists of 16 residues. Germline CDR1 reads SGDLS; CDR2 reads YYNGEE. The V segment lost 3 bases and the J segment 1 base; nucleotides outside the gene matches: 8. CDR3 residues: CASSDRDRPFNYGYTF. CDR3 sequence (DNA): TGTGCCAGCAGCGACCGGGACAGGCCATTTAACTATGGCTACACCTTC.

This clone appeared a single time. The chain is built from TRBV30 and TRBJ2-2; a possible D gene is TRBD1 (6 bases). The V end lost 5 bases, the J end lost 7 bases, and 14 bases lay between the germline ends. Germline CDR1 GTSNPN, CDR2 SVGIG (reference sequence). The CDR3 sequence is 13 residues long. CDR3 sequence reads: CAWQGQRNGELFF. The CDR3 DNA is TGTGCCTGGCAAGGACAGCGCAACGGGGAGCTGTTTTTT. Complete variable domain (other parts from reference TRBV30 and TRBJ2-2): SQTIHQWPATLVQPVGSPLSLECTVEGTSNPNLYWYRQAAGRGLQLLFYSVGIGQISSEVPQNLSASRPQDRQFILSSKKLLLSDSGFYLCAWQGQRNGELFFGEGSRLTVL.

V gene TRBV19 combines with J gene TRBJ1-4; a weak D match, TRBD1 (6 bases). The CDR3 runs to 15 residues. V lost 6 bases and J lost 8, with 19 bases in between. Germline V gene lookup returns CDR1 LNHDA and CDR2 SQIVND (reference sequence). Here the CDR3 reads CASRGTTRQGEKLFF. The CDR3 region has the DNA TGTGCCAGTAGAGGGACAACACGGCAGGGCGAAAAACTGTTTTTT.

The rearrangement joins TRBV7-9 to TRBJ2-2; TRBD2 aligns across 14 bases. The V segment lost 7 bases and the J segment 6 bases; nucleotides outside the gene matches: 4. Germline CDR1 is SEHNR and CDR2 is FQNEAQ (reference sequence). The CDR3 has 15 amino acids. This CDR3 reads CASTGTSGSAGELFF. CDR3 in DNA: TGTGCCAGCACCGGGACTAGCGGGAGTGCCGGGGAGCTGTTTTTT.

V gene TRBV5-1 combines with J gene TRBJ2-7, with TRBD2 matching over 7 bases. Unmatched junction bases numbered 15, after V lost 4 bases and J lost 5 bases. This CDR3 has 16 residues. Germline V gives CDR1 SGHRS, CDR2 YFSETQ. The DNA of the CDR3 is TGCGCCAGCAGCCCTCCCGAGGTCGCGGGAGCCGACGAGCAGTACTTC. It codes for CASSPPEVAGADEQYF.

This clone showed up just a few times. The chain couples TRBV19 to TRBJ1-5; 7 positions agree with TRBD1. The V gene's germline CDR1 is LNHDA and CDR2 SQIVND (reference sequence). The V gene end was trimmed by 0 bases and the J gene end by 1 base; junction bases not matched to a gene: 0. The CDR3 length is 15 residues. CDR3 residues: CASSIEGQSNQPQHF. Written as DNA, the CDR3 is TGTGCCAGTAGTATAGAGGGACAGAGCAATCAGCCCCAGCATTTT.

The chain links TRBV7-2 to TRBJ1-1; D unresolved. CDR3 length: 11 residues. Looked up from germline, CDR1 is SGHTA and CDR2 is FQGNSA. Trimming removed 5 bases from V and 3 bases from J, with 4 bases in between. The CDR3 DNA follows: TGTGCCAGCAGCCCGTACACTGAAGCTTTCTTT. It specifies CASSPYTEAFF.

The J gene is TRBJ1-2, the V gene TRBV9; perhaps TRBD1 as D (6 bases). V was clipped by 2 bases and J by 2 bases, with 13 bases between them. The CDR3 spans 15 residues. Germline V CDR1 and CDR2: SGDLS, YYNGEE. CDR3 in DNA: TGTGCCAGCAGCGTTTCCGGGACAACGAACTATGGCTACACCTTC. As protein: CASSVSGTTNYGYTF.